Included here is one T cell receptor beta chain sequence, with context. The sample originates from a study of shared clonotypes between healthy human individuals. Germline CDR1 and CDR2: SGHVS and FQNEAQ. The CDR3 loop spans 16 amino acids. Trimming shortened V by 5 bases and J by 1 base, and 15 bases separated the two germline ends. The assay was immunoSEQ multiplex PCR, and TCRdb's table has in-frame clones only and misses some. The sample consists of approximately 2.1 million clones, more than 80% of them appearing once. Sequenced: naive CD4+ T cells from PBMCs. Described subset: CD45RA+ positively selected. This sequence joins TRBV7-8 and TRBJ2-1, with D tentatively TRBD2 (6 bases). This receptor was taken from a young man in good health. Some clones in this sample may be carry-over from other donors' samples. CDR3: CASSTHLAPSYNEQFF. The CDR3 DNA reads TGTGCCAGCAGCACCCATCTAGCGCCTTCCTACAATGAGCAGTTCTTC.